A single TCR beta chain is shown here with its context. Its cognate antigen is unknown. The sample is drawn from a study of cytomegalovirus exposure and HLA in healthy donors. The study's findings and limits: The likely explanation for a cluster of highly shared sequence variants was sequencing artifact.

This CDR3 has 16 amino acids. V lost 0 bases to trimming and J lost 0 bases; unmatched junction nucleotides: 3. Germline V gene sequence: CDR1 LGHNA, CDR2 YSLEER. The primer mix had 60 Vbeta and 13 Jbeta primers. Only in-frame clones appear in the TCRdb table, and some are missing; sequencing was by immunoSEQ multiplex PCR. The repertoire has over 100,000 clones, 75% to 85% of them found once; the top ten carry 8.1%. Sample: PBMCs. The chain joins TRBV4-3 to TRBJ2-7; 9 bases are a match to TRBD1. This clonotype was sampled from a woman aged 45-59 years in good health and CMV-seropositive. CDR3 in amino acids: CASSQDEGQGSYEQYF. The CDR3 DNA is TGCGCCAGCAGCCAAGATGAGGGACAGGGCTCCTACGAGCAGTACTTC.